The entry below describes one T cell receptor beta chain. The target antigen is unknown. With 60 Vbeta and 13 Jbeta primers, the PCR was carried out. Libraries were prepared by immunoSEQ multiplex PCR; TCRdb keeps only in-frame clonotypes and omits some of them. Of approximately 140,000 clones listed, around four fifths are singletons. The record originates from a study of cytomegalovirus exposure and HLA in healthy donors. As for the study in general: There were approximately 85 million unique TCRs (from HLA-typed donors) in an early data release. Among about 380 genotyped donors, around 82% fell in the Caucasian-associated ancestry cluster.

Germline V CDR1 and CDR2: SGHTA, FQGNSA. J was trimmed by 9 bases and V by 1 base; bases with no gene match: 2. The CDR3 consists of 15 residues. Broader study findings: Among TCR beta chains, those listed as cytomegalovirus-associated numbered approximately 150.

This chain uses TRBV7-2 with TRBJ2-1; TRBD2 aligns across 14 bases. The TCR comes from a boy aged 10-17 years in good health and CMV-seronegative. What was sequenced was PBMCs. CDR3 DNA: TGTGCCAGCAGCTTAGGACTAGCGGGGGGGAGTGAGCAGTTCTTC. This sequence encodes CASSLGLAGGSEQFF.